Reported below is one T cell receptor beta chain. In the study's own analysis: The assay estimated nucleated cells by amplifying reference gene primers. Only in-frame clones appear in the TCRdb table, and some are missing; sequencing was by immunoSEQ multiplex PCR. D and trimming come from the DNA, and the V and J calls and clone size come from that table. The sample holds about 190,000 clones, roughly 83% seen once. Germline CDR1 MNHNS, CDR2 SASEGT. This CDR3 comprises 15 residues. V gave up 3 bases and J gave up 4 bases; unmatched junction bases: 3. Participant age was about 18 to 95 years, and participants resided in around 24 US areas. This sample is part of a study of blood T cell repertoires in COVID-19. Study in general: T cells, B-cell-depleted T cells, or PBMCs supplied cDNA or gDNA.

The chain is built from TRBV6-1 and TRBJ2-2; 9 bases match TRBD2. The receptor was isolated from a man aged 35 to 55 with acute COVID-19. The sequenced sample was PBMCs or T cells enriched from blood (not recorded which). CDR3 residues: CASSEASGTTGELFF. CDR3 nucleotide sequence: TGTGCCAGCAGTGAGGCTAGCGGGACCACCGGGGAGCTGTTTTTT.